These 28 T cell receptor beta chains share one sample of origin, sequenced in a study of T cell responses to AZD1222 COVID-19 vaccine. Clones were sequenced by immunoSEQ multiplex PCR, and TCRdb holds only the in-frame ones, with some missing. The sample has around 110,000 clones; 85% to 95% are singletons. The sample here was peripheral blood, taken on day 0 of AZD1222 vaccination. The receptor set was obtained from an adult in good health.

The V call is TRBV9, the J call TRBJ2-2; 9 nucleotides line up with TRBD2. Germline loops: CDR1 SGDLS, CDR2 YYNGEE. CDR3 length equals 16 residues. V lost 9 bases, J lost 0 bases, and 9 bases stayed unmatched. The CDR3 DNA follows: TGTGCCACCCGTCGCGGGGGGGCACCGAACACCGGGGAGCTGTTTTTT. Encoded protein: CATRRGGAPNTGELFF.

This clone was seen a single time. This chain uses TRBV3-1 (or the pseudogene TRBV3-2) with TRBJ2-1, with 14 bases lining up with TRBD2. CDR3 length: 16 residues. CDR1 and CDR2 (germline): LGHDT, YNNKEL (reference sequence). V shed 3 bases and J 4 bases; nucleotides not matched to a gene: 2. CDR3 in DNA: TGTGCCAGCAGCCAGACTAGCGGGAGGGTATACAATGAGCAGTTCTTC. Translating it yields CASSQTSGRVYNEQFF.

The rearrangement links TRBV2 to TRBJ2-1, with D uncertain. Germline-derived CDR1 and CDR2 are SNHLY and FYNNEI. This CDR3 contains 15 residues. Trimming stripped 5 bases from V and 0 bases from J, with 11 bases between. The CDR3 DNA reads TGTGCCAGCAGTCCGGGTCAGAGCTCCTACAATGAGCAGTTCTTC. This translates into CASSPGQSSYNEQFF.

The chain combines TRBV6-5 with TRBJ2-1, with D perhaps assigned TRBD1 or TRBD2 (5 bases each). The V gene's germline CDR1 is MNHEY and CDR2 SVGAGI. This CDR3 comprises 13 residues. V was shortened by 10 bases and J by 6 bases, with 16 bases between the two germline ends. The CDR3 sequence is CATKVLGTNEQFF. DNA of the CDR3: TGTGCCACCAAGGTCCTTGGGACCAATGAGCAGTTCTTC.

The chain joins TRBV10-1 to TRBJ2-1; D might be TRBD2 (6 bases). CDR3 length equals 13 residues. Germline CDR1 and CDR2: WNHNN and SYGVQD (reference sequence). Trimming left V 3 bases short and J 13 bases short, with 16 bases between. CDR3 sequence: CASSDRGRTPQFF. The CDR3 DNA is TGCGCCAGCAGTGATAGAGGGAGGACTCCCCAGTTCTTC.

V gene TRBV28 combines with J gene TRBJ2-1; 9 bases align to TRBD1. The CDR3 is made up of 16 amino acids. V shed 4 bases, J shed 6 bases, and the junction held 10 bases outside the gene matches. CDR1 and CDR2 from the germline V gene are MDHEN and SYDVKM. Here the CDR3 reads CASSSYLTGGGNEQFF. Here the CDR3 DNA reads TGTGCCAGCAGTTCCTACCTGACAGGGGGGGGCAATGAGCAGTTCTTC.

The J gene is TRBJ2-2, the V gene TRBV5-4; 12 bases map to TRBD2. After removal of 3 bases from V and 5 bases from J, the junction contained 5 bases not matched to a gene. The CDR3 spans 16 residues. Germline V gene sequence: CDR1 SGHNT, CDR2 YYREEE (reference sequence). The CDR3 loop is CASSSRLAGVTGELFF. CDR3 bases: TGTGCCAGCAGCTCCCGACTAGCGGGAGTAACCGGGGAGCTGTTTTTT. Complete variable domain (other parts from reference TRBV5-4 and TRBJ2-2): ETGVTQSPTHLIKTRGQQVTLRCSSQSGHNTVSWYQQALGQGPQFIFQYYREEENGRGNFPPRFSGLQFPNYSSELNVNALELDDSALYLCASSSRLAGVTGELFFGEGSRLTVL.

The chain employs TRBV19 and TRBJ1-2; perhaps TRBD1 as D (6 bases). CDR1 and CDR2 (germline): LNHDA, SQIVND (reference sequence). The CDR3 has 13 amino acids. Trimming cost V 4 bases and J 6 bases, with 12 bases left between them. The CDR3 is CASSSRGGDGYTF. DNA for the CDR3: TGTGCCAGTAGTAGTAGGGGGGGAGATGGCTACACCTTC.

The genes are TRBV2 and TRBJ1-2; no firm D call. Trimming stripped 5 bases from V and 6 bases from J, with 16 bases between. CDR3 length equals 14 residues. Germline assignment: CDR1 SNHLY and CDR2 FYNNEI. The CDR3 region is CASSYSTLADGYTF. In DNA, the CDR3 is TGTGCCAGCAGTTACAGCACCCTCGCGGATGGCTACACCTTC.

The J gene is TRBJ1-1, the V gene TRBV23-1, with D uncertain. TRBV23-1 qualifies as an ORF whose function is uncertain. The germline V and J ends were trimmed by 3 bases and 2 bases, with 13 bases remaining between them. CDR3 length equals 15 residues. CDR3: CASSHPDYCNTEAFF. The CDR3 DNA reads TGCGCCAGCAGTCACCCGGACTACTGTAACACTGAAGCTTTCTTT.

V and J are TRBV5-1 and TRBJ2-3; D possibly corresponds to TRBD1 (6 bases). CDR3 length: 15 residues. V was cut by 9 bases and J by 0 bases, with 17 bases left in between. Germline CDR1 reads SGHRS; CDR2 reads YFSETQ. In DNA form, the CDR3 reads TGCGCCACCGAGTACAGGGACGGGAGCACAGATACGCAGTATTTT. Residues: CATEYRDGSTDTQYF.

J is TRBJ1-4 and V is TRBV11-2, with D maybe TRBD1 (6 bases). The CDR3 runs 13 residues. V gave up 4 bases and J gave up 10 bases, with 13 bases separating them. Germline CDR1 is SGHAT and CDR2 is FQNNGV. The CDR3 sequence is CASSSQGVGKLFF. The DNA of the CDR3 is TGTGCCAGCAGCTCACAGGGCGTCGGAAAACTGTTTTTT.

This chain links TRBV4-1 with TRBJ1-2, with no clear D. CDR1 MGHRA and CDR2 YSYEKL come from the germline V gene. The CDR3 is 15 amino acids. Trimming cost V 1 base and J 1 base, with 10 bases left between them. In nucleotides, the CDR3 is TGCGCCAGCAGCCAAGTTGGCAGAAATAACTATGGCTACACCTTC. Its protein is CASSQVGRNNYGYTF.

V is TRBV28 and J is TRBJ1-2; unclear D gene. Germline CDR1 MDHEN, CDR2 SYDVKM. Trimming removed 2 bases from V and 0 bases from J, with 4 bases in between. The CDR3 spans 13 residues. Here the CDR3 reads CASSLATNYGYTF. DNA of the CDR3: TGTGCCAGCAGTTTAGCTACTAACTATGGCTACACCTTC.

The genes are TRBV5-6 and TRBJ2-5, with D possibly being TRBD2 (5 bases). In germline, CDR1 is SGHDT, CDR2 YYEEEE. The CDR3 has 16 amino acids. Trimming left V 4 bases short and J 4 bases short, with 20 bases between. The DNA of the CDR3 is TGTGCCAGCAGCCCGAACGGGATTGGCGGTGGAGAGACCCAGTACTTC. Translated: CASSPNGIGGGETQYF. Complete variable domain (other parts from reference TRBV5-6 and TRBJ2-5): DAGVTQSPTHLIKTRGQQVTLRCSPKSGHDTVSWYQQALGQGPQFIFQYYEEEERQRGNFPDRFSGHQFPNYSSELNVNALLLGDSALYLCASSPNGIGGGETQYFGPGTRLLVL.

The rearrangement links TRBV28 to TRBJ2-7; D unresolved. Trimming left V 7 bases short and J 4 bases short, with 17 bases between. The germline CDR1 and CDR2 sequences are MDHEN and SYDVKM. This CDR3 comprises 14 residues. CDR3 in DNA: TGTGCCAGCACATTCGGGCCCGAGGCGTACGAGCAGTACTTC. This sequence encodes CASTFGPEAYEQYF. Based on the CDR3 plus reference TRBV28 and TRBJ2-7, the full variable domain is DVKVTQSSRYLVKRTGEKVFLECVQDMDHENMFWYRQDPGLGLRLIYFSYDVKMKEKGDIPEGYSVSREKKERFSLILESASTNQTSMYLCASTFGPEAYEQYFGPGTRLTVT.

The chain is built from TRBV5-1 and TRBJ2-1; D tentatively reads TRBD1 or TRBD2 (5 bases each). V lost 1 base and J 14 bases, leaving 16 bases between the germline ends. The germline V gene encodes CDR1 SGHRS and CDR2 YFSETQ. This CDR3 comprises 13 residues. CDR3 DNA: TGCGCCAGCAGCTTGATGGGGCAGGTCGGGGAGTTCTTC. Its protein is CASSLMGQVGEFF.

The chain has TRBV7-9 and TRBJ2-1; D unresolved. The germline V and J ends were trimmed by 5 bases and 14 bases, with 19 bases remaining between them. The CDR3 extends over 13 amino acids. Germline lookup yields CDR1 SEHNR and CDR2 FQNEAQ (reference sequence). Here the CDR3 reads CASSRKPGLPKFF. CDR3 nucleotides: TGTGCCAGCAGCAGAAAGCCGGGTCTCCCAAAGTTCTTC.

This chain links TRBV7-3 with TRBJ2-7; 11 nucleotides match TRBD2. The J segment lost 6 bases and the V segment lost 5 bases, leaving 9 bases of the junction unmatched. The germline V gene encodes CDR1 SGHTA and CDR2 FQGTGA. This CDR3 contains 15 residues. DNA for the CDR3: TGTGCCAGCAGCCTCTTAGCGGGAGGGCCGGGCGAGCAGTACTTC. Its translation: CASSLLAGGPGEQYF.

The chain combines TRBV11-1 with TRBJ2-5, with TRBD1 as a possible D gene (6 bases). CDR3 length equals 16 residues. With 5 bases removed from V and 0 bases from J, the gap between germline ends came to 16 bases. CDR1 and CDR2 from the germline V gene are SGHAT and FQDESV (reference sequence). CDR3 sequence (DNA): TGTGCCAGCAGCACCATCGGCGCAGGGGACCAAGAGACCCAGTACTTC. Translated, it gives CASSTIGAGDQETQYF.

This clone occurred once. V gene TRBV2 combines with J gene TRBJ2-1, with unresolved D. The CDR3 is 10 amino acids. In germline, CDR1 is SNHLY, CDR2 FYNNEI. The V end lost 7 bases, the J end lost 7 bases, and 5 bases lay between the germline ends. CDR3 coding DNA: TGTGCCAGCAACGGGAATGAGCAGTTCTTC. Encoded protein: CASNGNEQFF.

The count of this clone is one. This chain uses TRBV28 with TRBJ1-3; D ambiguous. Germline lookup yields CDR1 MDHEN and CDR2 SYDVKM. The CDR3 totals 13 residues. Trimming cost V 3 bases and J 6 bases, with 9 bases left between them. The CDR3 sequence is CASSLTDSNTIYF. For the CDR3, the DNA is TGTGCCAGCAGTTTGACGGACTCAAACACCATATATTTT.

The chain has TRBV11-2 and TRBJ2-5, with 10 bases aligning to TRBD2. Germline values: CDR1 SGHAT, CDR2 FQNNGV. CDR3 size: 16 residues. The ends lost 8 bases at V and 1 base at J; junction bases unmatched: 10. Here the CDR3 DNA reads TGTGCCAGCCGCTACCTGGGACTAGCGCTCCAAGAGACCCAGTACTTC. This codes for CASRYLGLALQETQYF.

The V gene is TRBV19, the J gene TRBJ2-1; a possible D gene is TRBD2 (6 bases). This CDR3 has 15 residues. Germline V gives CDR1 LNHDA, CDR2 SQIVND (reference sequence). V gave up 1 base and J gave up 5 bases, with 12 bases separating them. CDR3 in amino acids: CASSIGASVDNEQFF. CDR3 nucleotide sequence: TGTGCCAGTAGTATAGGGGCTAGCGTTGACAATGAGCAGTTCTTC. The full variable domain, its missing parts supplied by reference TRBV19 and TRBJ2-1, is DGGITQSPKYLFRKEGQNVTLSCEQNLNHDAMYWYRQDPGQGLRLIYYSQIVNDFQKGDIAEGYSVSREKKESFPLTVTSAQKNPTAFYLCASSIGASVDNEQFFGPGTRLTVL.

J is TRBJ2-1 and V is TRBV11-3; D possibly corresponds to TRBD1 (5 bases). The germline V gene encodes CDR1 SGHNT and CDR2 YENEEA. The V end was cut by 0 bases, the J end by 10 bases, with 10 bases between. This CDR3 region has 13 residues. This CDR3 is CASSLDYRTEQFF. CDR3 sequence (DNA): TGTGCCAGCAGCTTAGATTACAGGACGGAGCAGTTCTTC.

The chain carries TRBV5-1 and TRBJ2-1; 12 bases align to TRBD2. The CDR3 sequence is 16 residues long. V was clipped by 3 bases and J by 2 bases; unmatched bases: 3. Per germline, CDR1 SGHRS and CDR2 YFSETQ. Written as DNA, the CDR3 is TGCGCCAGCAGCTCAGGACTAGCGGGGCCCTACAATGAGCAGTTCTTC. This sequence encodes CASSSGLAGPYNEQFF.

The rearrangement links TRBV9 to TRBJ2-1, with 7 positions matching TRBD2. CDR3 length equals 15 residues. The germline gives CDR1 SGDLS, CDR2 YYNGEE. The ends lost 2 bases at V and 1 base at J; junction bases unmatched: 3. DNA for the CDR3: TGTGCCAGCAGCGTCGCGGGAGTTTCCTACAATGAGCAGTTCTTC. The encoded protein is CASSVAGVSYNEQFF.

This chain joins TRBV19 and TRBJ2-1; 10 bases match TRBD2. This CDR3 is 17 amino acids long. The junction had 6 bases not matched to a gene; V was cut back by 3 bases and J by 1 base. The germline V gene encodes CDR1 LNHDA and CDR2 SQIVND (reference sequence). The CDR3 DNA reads TGTGCCAGTAGTATTACTAGCGGGAAGTCGTCCTACAATGAGCAGTTCTTC. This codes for CASSITSGKSSYNEQFF.